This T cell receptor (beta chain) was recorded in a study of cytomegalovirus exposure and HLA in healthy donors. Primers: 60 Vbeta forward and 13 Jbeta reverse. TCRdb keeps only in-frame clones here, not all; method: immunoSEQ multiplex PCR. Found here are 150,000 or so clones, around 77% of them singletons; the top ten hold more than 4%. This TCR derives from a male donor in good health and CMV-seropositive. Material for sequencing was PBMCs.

CDR3 sequence reads: CASSRVFNEKLFF. Written as DNA, the CDR3 is TGTGCCAGCAGCCGGGTTTTTAATGAAAAACTGTTTTTT. The chain uses TRBV27 and TRBJ1-4; D gene ambiguous. Germline-derived CDR1 and CDR2 are MNHEY and SMNVEV (reference sequence). This CDR3 contains 13 residues. Deletions cut 6 bases from V and 4 bases from J, with 9 bases between.